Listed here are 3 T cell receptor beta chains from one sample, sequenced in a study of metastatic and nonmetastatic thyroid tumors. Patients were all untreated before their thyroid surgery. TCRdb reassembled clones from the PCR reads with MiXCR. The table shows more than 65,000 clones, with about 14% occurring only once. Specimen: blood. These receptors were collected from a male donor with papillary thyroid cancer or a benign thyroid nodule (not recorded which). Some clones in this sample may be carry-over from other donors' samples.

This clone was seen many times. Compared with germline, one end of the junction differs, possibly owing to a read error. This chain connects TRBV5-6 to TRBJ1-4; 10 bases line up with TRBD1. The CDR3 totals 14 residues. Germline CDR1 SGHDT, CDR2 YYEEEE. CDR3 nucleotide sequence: TGTGCCAGCAGCTTCTGGGGACAGGGGCCGATCGGAGTTTTT. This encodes CASSFWGQGPIGVF. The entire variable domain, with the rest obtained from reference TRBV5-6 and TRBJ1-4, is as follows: DAGVTQSPTHLIKTRGQQVTLRCSPKSGHDTVSWYQQALGQGPQFIFQYYEEEERQRGNFPDRFSGHQFPNYSSELNVNALLLGDSALYLCASSFWGQGPIGVFGSGTQLSVL.

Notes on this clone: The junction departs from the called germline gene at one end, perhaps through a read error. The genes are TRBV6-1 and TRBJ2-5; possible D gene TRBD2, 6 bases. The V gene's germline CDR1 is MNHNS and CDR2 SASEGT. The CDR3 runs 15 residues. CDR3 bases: TGTGCCAGCAAAATAATACGGGAGAGGGGTGGGACCCACTACTTC. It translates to CASKIIRERGGTHYF.

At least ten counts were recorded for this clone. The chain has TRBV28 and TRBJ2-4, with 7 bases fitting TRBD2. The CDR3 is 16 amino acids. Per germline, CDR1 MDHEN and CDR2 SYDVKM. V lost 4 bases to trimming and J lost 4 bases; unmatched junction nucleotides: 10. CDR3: CASSSLRGSVKNIQYF. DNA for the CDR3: TGTGCCAGCAGTTCCTTGCGCGGGAGTGTGAAAAACATTCAGTACTTC. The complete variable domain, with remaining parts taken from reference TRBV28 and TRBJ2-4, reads DVKVTQSSRYLVKRTGEKVFLECVQDMDHENMFWYRQDPGLGLRLIYFSYDVKMKEKGDIPEGYSVSREKKERFSLILESASTNQTSMYLCASSSLRGSVKNIQYFGAGTRLSVL.